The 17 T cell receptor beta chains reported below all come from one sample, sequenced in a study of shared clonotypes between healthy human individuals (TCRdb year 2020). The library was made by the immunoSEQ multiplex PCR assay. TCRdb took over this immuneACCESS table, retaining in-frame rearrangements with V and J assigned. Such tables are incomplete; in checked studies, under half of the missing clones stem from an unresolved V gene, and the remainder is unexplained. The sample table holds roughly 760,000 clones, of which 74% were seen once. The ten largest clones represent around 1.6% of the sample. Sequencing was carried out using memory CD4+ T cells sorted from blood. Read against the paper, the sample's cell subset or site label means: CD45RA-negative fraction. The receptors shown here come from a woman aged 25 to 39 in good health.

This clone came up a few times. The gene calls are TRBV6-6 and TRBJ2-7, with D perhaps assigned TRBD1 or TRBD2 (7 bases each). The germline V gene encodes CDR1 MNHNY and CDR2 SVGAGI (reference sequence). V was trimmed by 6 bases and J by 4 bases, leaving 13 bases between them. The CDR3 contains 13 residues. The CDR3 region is CASSDREGYEQYF. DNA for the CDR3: TGTGCCAGCAGCGACAGGGAGGGTTACGAGCAGTACTTC.

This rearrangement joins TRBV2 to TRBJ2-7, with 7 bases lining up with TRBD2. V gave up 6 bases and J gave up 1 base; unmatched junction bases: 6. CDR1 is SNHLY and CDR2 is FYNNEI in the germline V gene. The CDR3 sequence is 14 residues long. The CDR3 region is CASRAGRGSYEQYF. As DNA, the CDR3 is TGTGCCAGCAGGGCGGGGCGGGGGTCCTACGAGCAGTACTTC.

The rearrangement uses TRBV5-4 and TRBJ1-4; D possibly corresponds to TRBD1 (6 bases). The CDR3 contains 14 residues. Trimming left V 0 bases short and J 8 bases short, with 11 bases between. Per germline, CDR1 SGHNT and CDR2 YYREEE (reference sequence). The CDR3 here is CASSLAKGDEKLFF. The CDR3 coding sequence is TGTGCCAGCAGCTTGGCCAAGGGGGACGAAAAACTGTTTTTT.

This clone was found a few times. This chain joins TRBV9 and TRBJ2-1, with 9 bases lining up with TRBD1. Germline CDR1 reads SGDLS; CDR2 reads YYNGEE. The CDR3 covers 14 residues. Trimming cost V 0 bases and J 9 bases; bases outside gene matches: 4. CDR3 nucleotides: TGTGCCAGCAGCGTAGGGGGACAGGGAGGTGAGCAGTTCTTC. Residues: CASSVGGQGGEQFF.

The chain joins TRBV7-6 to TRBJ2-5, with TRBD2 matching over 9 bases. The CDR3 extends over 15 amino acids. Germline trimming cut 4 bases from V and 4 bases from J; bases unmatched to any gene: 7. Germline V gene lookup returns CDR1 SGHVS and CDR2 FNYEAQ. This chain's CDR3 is CASSSTGTSPETQYF. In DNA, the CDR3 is TGTGCCAGCAGCTCTACCGGGACTAGCCCAGAGACCCAGTACTTC.

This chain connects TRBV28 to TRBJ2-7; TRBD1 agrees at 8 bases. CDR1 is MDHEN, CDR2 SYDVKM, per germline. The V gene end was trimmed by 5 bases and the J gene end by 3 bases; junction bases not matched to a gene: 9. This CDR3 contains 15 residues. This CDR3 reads CASSQPGTGGYEQYF. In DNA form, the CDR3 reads TGTGCCAGCAGTCAGCCAGGGACAGGTGGCTACGAGCAGTACTTC.

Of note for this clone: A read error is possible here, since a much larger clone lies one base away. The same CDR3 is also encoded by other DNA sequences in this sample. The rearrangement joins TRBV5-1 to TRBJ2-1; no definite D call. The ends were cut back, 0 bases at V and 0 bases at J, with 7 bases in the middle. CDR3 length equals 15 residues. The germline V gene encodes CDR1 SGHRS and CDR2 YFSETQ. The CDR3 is CASSLDASSYNEQFF. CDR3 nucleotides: TGCGCCAGCAGCTTGGATGCGAGCTCCTACAATGAGCAGTTCTTC.

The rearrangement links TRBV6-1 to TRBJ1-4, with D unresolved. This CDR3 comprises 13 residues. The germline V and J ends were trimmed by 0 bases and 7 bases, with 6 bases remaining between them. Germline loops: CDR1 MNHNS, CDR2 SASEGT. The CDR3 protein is CASSEAAIEKLFF. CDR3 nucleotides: TGTGCCAGCAGTGAAGCGGCCATTGAAAAACTGTTTTTT.

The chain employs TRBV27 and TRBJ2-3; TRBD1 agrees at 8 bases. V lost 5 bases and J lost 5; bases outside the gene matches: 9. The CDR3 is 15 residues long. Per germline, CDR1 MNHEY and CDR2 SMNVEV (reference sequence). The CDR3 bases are TGTGCCAGCAGTCCCCGTTCAGGGGGCATAGATACGCAGTATTTT. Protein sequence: CASSPRSGGIDTQYF.

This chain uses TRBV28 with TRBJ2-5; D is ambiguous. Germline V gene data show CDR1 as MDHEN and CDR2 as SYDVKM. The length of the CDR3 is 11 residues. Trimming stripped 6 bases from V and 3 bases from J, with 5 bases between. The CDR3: CASRLEETQYF. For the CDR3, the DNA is TGTGCCAGCAGGCTAGAAGAGACCCAGTACTTC.

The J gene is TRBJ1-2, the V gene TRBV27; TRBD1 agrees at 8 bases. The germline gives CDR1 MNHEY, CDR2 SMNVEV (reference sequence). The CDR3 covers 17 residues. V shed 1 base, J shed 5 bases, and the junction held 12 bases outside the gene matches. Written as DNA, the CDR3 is TGTGCCAGCAGTTTATTCGCAGGGGGCCGCGAGAGGTATGGCTACACCTTC. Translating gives CASSLFAGGRERYGYTF.

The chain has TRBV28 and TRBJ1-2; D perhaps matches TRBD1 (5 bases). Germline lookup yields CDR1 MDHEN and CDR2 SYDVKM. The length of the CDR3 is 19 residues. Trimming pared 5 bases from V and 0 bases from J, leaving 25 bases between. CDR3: CASSQSRQPIGFANYGYTF. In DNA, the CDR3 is TGTGCCAGCAGTCAATCCCGACAGCCGATAGGGTTCGCTAACTATGGCTACACCTTC.

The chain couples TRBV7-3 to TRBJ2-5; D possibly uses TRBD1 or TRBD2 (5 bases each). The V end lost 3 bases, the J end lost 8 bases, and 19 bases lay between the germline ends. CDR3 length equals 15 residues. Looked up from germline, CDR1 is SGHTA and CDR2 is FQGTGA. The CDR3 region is CASSLFSRGTGTQYF. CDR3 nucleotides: TGTGCCAGCAGCTTGTTTAGTCGGGGAACAGGCACCCAGTACTTC.

CDR3 sequence: CASSQSSTGTDTDTQYF. Written as DNA, the CDR3 is TGCGCCAGCAGCCAATCAAGTACCGGGACAGACACAGATACGCAGTATTTT. The genes are TRBV4-1 and TRBJ2-3; 7 bases align to TRBD1. The CDR3 runs to 17 residues. Per germline, CDR1 MGHRA and CDR2 YSYEKL. The V and J ends lost 2 bases and 2 bases, in that order; junction bases with no gene match: 10.

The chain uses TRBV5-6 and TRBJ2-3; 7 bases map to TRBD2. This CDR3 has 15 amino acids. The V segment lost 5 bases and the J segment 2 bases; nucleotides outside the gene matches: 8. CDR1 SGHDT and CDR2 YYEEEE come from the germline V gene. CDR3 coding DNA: TGTGCCAGCAGTACGGCTAGCGGATCCACAGATACGCAGTATTTT. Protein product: CASSTASGSTDTQYF.

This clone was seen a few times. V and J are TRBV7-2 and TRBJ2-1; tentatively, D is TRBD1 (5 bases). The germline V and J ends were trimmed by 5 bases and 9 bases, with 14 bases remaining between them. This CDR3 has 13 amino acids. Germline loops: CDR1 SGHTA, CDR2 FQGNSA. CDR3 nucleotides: TGTGCCAGCAGCCAACAGGTGAAGAGTGAGCAGTTCTTC. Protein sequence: CASSQQVKSEQFF.

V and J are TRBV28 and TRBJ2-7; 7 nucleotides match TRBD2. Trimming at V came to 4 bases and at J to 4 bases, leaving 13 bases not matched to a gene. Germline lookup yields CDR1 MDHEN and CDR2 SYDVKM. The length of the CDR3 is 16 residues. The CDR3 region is CASSSVAASGGYEQYF. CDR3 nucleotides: TGTGCCAGCAGTTCCGTCGCGGCTAGCGGAGGATACGAGCAGTACTTC.